This T cell receptor (beta chain) was found in a study of post-analysis software for immune sequencing data (dated by TCRdb to about 2015). Regarding the complete study: The recorded disease courses included relapsing-remitting, secondary progressive and progressive-relapsing multiple sclerosis, and some patients had no subtype annotation. A subset of samples was prepared in parallel using single-end sample barcoding, then pooled and co-amplified after Illumina adapter ligation. The patient repertoires were compared against about a dozen previously published healthy control repertoires obtained from donors aged roughly 6 to 26 years.

The CDR3, cysteine through phenylalanine, is 14 amino acids long. The sequence is cut down to CDR3 DNA, 42 bases in frame from base 1. Looking up the germline V gene (reference sequence) yields CDR1 SEHNR and CDR2 FQNEAQ. This clonotype occurred once. Its antigen is currently not known. Compared with germline, one end of the junction differs, possibly owing to a read error. To demonstrate the VDJtools post-analysis software, the study profiled TCR beta repertoires from the peripheral blood of under 15 young patients with multiple sclerosis. The patients with multiple sclerosis were children and adolescents between roughly 6 and 17 years of age. Results the study describes overall, beyond this receptor: Patients showed significantly higher frequencies than controls for a handful of TRBV segments, among them TRBV5-6, TRBV5-1 and TRBV20-1. The control group was slightly older than the multiple sclerosis patient group. When samples were clustered directly using the F measure, samples prepared in the same batch co-clustered strongly, which prompted a batch-effect correction. Multiple sclerosis patients had significantly lower normalized Chao1 diversity than controls, a result that suggests substantial peripheral T-cell clonal expansion.

Library generation was performed with PCR. Sequenced using an Illumina HiSeq 2500. To reduce PCR and sequencing biases, unique molecular identifiers were built into the TCR beta cDNA libraries. Approximately 500,000 cDNA molecules were obtained for every 1 to 10 million input T cells, so each molecule roughly corresponded to one T cell. The same protocol used for the earlier healthy control dataset was applied to prepare and sequence the patient libraries. Samples belonging to the same batch were prepared together, multiplexed and sequenced on a shared HiSeq lane. The paper's processing steps were these. Raw barcoded reads were processed with MIGEC, discarding single-read molecular identifier groups before consensus assembly and CDR3 extraction. Clonotype tables were post-analysed with VDJtools, and diversity was normalized by down-sampling all datasets to the smallest sample size. In repertoire overlap clustering, CDR3 amino acid sequences, but not nucleotide sequences, were matched to correct batch-related cross-sample contamination. TCRdb redid the processing of the public reads, applying fastp at Q25 and MiXCR, and retained in-frame beta chains. When rows share a CDR3 protein, they turn into one entry using the most common DNA and genes. None of the V and J calls come from the authors' own analysis; TCRdb made them. The sample contains about 400,000 distinct CDR3 sequences, roughly 36% of them found a single time. The ten largest make up 13% of the sample.

This chain is built from TRBV7-9 and TRBJ2-5; TRBD1 lines up with 11 middle nucleotides. The receptor comes from a girl under 18 with multiple sclerosis. Source material: blood. The CDR3 region: CASSATGQGGEQHF. The DNA sequence is given as TGTGCCAGCAGCGCCACGGGACAGGGGGGCGAGCAGCACTTC.